This is a list of T cell receptor beta chains from one sample in a study of early T cells in non-severe SARS-CoV-2 infection. TCRdb fed the 5' RACE reads into MiXCR, producing one record per CDR3 protein. The top ten hold 3.5% of the sample, which has tens of thousands of distinct CDR3 sequences, about 5.2% seen once. What was sequenced was whole blood. The receptors come from an adult who was a healthcare worker with PCR-confirmed SARS-CoV-2 infection or an uninfected control (not recorded which). Each CDR3 is given with its conserved first and last residue. D genes are given only for firm matches. Clone size is shown for a subset of rows, as once, few, many or a class of expanded clone.

d_call: NA
j_call: TRBJ2-7
v_call: TRBV10-1
clone_size: NA
cdr3_aa: CASSDNRFAYEQYF
cdr3_nt: TGCGCCAGCAGTGATAATAGGTTTGCCTACGAGCAGTACTTC

d_call: NA
j_call: TRBJ2-3
v_call: TRBV28
clone_size: many
cdr3_aa: CASSSRRATQYF
cdr3_nt: TGTGCCAGCAGTTCAAGGCGAGCTACGCAGTATTTT

d_call: TRBD1
j_call: TRBJ2-2
v_call: TRBV19
clone_size: few
cdr3_aa: CASRQYRGDTGELFF
cdr3_nt: TGTGCCAGTAGACAATACAGGGGGGACACCGGGGAGCTGTTTTTT

d_call: NA
j_call: TRBJ2-2
v_call: TRBV28
clone_size: many
cdr3_aa: CASSPGAANTGELFF
cdr3_nt: TGTGCCAGCAGCCCTGGGGCAGCGAACACCGGGGAGCTGTTTTTT

d_call: NA
j_call: TRBJ2-1
v_call: TRBV9
clone_size: many
cdr3_aa: CASSVWVIDPGHNEQFF
cdr3_nt: TGTGCCAGCAGCGTATGGGTTATCGACCCTGGCCACAATGAGCAGTTCTTC

d_call: TRBD2
j_call: TRBJ2-3
v_call: TRBV4-1
clone_size: NA
cdr3_aa: CASSQEFGTGRNTQYF
cdr3_nt: TGCGCCAGCAGCCAAGAGTTTGGGACCGGGAGGAATACGCAGTATTTT

d_call: TRBD2
j_call: TRBJ2-6
v_call: TRBV4-3
clone_size: NA
cdr3_aa: CASSQDAGAGANVLTF
cdr3_nt: TGCGCCAGCAGCCAAGATGCGGGAGCTGGGGCCAACGTCCTGACTTTC

d_call: NA
j_call: TRBJ2-5
v_call: TRBV7-3
clone_size: many
cdr3_aa: CASSLVTEETQYF
cdr3_nt: TGTGCCAGCAGCTTAGTTACAGAAGAGACCCAGTACTTC

d_call: NA
j_call: TRBJ2-7
v_call: TRBV20-1
clone_size: NA
cdr3_aa: CSAPLIYEQYF
cdr3_nt: TGCAGTGCCCCTCTTATTTACGAGCAGTACTTC

d_call: NA
j_call: TRBJ1-6
v_call: TRBV11-2
clone_size: NA
cdr3_aa: CASSLEYLGGRNSPLHF
cdr3_nt: TGTGCCAGCAGCTTAGAATATCTGGGCGGACGGAATTCACCCCTCCACTTT

d_call: NA
j_call: TRBJ2-7
v_call: TRBV7-2
clone_size: many
cdr3_aa: CASSLMRATYEQYF
cdr3_nt: TGTGCCAGCAGCTTAATGCGGGCAACCTACGAGCAGTACTTC

d_call: TRBD1
j_call: TRBJ2-5
v_call: TRBV20-1
clone_size: many
cdr3_aa: CSAGTGGGQTQYF
cdr3_nt: TGCAGTGCTGGAACAGGGGGCGGGCAGACCCAGTACTTC

d_call: TRBD1
j_call: TRBJ1-4
v_call: TRBV5-4
clone_size: medium-sized
cdr3_aa: CASSNNRGIDEKLFF
cdr3_nt: TGTGCCAGCAGCAATAACAGGGGGATTGATGAAAAACTGTTTTTT

d_call: NA
j_call: TRBJ2-7
v_call: TRBV7-9
clone_size: NA
cdr3_aa: CASSPGRDNQYF
cdr3_nt: TGTGCCAGCAGCCCGGGCCGGGATAACCAGTACTTC

d_call: NA
j_call: TRBJ2-7
v_call: TRBV12-3/TRBV12-4
clone_size: few
cdr3_aa: CASSAQGNEQYF
cdr3_nt: TGTGCCAGCTCGGCGCAGGGGAACGAGCAGTACTTC

d_call: NA
j_call: TRBJ2-1
v_call: TRBV29-1
clone_size: many
cdr3_aa: CSVEVGEPYNEQFF
cdr3_nt: TGCAGCGTTGAAGTGGGGGAACCCTACAATGAGCAGTTCTTC

d_call: NA
j_call: TRBJ2-5
v_call: TRBV18
clone_size: few
cdr3_aa: CASSLGVTDQETQYF
cdr3_nt: TGTGCCAGCTCACTTGGGGTGACAGATCAAGAGACCCAGTACTTC

d_call: NA
j_call: TRBJ2-6
v_call: TRBV4-2
clone_size: many
cdr3_aa: CASSQDLDSGANVLTF
cdr3_nt: TGTGCCAGCAGCCAAGATTTGGATTCTGGGGCCAACGTCCTGACTTTC

d_call: TRBD2
j_call: TRBJ2-3
v_call: TRBV5-1
clone_size: many
cdr3_aa: CASSTTSESTDTQYF
cdr3_nt: TGCGCCAGCAGCACGACTAGCGAGAGCACAGATACGCAGTATTTT

d_call: NA
j_call: TRBJ1-5
v_call: TRBV12-3/TRBV12-4
clone_size: many
cdr3_aa: CASSQTEGWGNQPQHF
cdr3_nt: TGTGCCAGCAGTCAGACAGAGGGTTGGGGCAATCAGCCCCAGCATTTT

d_call: NA
j_call: TRBJ2-1
v_call: TRBV12-3/TRBV12-4
clone_size: few
cdr3_aa: CASSLEARGNEQFF
cdr3_nt: TGTGCCAGCAGTTTAGAGGCTCGGGGTAATGAGCAGTTCTTC

d_call: TRBD1
j_call: TRBJ2-7
v_call: TRBV5-5
clone_size: many
cdr3_aa: CASSPAPTGLSYEQYF
cdr3_nt: TGTGCCAGCAGCCCGGCCCCGACAGGGTTGTCCTACGAGCAGTACTTC

d_call: NA
j_call: TRBJ1-4
v_call: TRBV28
clone_size: many
cdr3_aa: CASTAYDNREKLFF
cdr3_nt: TGTGCCAGCACCGCGTATGACAACCGAGAAAAACTGTTTTTT

d_call: NA
j_call: TRBJ1-3
v_call: TRBV7-9
clone_size: NA
cdr3_aa: CASSQQSASGNTIYF
cdr3_nt: TGTGCCAGCAGCCAACAATCTGCATCCGGAAACACCATATATTTT